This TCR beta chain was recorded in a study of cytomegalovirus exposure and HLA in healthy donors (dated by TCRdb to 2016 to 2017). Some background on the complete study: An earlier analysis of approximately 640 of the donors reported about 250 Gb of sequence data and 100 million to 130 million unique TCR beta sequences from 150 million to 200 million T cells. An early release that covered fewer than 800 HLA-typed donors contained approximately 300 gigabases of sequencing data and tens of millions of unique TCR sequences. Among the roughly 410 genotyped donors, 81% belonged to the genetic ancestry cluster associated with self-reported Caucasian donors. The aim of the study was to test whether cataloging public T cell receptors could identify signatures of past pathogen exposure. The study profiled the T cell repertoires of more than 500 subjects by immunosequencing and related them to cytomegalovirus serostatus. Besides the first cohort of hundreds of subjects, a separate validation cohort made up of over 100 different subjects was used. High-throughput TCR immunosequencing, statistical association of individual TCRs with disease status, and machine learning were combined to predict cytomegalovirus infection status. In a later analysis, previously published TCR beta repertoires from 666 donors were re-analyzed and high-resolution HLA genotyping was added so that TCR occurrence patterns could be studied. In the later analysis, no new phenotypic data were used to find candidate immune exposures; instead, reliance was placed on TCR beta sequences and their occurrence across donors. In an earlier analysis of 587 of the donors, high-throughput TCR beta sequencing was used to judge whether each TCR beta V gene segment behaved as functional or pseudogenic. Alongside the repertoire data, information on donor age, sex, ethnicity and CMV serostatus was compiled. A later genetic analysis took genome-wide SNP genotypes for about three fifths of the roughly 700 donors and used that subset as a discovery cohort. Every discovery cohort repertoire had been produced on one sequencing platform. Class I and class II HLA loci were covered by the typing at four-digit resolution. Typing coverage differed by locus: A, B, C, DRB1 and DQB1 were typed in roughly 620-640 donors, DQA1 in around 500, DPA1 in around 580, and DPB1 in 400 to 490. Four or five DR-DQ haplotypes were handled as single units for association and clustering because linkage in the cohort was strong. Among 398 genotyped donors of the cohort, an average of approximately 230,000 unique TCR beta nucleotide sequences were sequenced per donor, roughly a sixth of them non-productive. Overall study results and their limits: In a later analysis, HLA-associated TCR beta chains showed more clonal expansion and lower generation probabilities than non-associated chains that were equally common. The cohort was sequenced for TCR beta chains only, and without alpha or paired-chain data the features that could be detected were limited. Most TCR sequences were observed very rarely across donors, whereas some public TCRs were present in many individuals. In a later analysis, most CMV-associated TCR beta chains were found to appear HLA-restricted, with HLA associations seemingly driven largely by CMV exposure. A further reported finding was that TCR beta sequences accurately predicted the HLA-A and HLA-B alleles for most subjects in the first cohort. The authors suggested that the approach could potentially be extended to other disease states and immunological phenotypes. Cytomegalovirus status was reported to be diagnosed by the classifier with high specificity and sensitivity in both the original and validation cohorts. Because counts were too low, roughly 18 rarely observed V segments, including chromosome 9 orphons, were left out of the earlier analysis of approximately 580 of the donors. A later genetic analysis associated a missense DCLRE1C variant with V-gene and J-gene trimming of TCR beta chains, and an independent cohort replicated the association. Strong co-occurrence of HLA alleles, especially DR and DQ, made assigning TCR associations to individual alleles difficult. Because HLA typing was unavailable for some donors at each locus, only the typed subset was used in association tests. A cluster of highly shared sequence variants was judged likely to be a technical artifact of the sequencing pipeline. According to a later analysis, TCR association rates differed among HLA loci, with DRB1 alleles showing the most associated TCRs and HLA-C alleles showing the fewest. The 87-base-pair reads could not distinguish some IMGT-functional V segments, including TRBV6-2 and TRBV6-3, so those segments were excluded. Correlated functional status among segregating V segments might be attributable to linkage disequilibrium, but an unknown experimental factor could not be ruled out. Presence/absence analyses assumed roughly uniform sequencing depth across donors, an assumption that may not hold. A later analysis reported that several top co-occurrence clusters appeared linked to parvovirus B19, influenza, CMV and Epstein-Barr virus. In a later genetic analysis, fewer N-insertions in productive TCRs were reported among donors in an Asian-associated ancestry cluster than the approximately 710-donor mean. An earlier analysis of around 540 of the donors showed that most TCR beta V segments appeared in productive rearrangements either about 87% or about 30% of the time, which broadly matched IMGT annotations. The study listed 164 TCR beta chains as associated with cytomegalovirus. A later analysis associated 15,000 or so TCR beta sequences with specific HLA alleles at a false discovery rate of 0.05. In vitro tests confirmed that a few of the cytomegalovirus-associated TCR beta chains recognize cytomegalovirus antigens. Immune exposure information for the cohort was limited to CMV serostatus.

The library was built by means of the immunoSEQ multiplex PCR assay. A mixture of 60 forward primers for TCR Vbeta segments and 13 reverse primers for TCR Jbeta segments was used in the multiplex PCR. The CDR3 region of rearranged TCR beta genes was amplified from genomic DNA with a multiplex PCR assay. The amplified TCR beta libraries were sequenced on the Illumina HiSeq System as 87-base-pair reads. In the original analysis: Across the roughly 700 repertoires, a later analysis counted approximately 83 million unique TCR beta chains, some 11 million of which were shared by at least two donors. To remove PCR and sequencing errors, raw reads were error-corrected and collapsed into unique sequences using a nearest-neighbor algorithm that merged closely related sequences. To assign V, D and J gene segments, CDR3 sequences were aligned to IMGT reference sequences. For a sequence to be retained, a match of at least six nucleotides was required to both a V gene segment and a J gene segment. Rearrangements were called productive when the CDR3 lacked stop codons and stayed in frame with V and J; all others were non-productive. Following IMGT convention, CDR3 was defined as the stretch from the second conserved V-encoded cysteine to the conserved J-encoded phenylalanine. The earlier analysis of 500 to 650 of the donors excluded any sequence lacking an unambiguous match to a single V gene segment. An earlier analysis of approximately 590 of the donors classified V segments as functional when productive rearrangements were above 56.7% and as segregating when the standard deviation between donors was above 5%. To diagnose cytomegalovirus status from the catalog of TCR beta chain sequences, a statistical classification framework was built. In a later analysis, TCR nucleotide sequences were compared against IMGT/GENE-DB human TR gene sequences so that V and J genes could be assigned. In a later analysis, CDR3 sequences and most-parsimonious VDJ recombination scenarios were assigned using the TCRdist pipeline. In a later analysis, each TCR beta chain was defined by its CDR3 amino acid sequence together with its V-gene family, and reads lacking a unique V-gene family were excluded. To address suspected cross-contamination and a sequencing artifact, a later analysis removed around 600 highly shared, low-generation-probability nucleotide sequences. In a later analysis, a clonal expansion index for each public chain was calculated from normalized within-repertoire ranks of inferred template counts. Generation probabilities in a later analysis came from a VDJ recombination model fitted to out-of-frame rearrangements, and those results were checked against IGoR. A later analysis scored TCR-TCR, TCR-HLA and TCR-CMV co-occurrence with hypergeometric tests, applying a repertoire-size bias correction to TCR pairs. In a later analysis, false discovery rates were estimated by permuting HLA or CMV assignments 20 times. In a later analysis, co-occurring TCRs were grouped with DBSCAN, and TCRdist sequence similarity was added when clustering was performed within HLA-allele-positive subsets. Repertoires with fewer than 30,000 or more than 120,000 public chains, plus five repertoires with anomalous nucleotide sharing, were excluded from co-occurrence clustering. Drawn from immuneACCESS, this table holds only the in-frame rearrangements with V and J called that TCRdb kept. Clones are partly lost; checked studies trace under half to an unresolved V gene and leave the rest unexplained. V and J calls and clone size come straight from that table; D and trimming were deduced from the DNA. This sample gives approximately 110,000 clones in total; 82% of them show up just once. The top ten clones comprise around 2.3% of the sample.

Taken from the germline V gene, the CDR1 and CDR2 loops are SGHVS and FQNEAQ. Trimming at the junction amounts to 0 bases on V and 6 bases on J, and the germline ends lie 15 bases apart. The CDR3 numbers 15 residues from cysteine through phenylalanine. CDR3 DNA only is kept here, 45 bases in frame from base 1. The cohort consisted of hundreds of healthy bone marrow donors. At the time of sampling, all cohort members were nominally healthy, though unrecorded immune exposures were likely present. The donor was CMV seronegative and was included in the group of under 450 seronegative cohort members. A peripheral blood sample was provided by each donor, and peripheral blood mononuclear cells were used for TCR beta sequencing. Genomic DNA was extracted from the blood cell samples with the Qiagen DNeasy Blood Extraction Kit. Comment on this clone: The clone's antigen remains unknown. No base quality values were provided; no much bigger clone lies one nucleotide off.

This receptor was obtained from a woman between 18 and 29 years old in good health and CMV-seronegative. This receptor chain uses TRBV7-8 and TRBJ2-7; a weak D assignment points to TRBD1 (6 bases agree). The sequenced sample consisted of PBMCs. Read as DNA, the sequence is TGTGCCAGCAGCTTAGCTGTAGGGGGAGTGACCGAGCAGTACTTC. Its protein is CASSLAVGGVTEQYF.